A selection of T cell receptor beta chains follows, all from one sample in a study of T cell responses to AZD1222 COVID-19 vaccine. Generated by immunoSEQ multiplex PCR, the TCRdb table keeps only in-frame clones and is missing some. This sample has fewer than 250,000 clones, with about 93% found just once. This sample comprised peripheral blood, obtained on day 0 of MenACWY control vaccination. The receptor set was obtained from an adult in good health. Both conserved end residues are part of each CDR3. The D gene is left open where the match is weak. The size of a clone is reported for some rows only, either as once, few or many, or as a class for expanded clones.

J	size	D	V	CDR3
TRBJ1-4	few	TRBD1	TRBV4-1	CASSQALGQESKEKLFF
TRBJ1-5	-	-	TRBV7-2	CASSVDRSPNQPQHF
TRBJ2-2	-	-	TRBV19	CASSVAGILTGELFF
TRBJ1-2	once	-	TRBV7-3	CASSQGSGVDYGYTF
TRBJ1-1	-	-	TRBV6-5	CAEGGNTEAFF
TRBJ1-2	once	TRBD1	TRBV18	CASSPGDRSRYGYTF
TRBJ2-2	-	-	TRBV7-9	CASSLGAGATGELFF
TRBJ2-3	-	TRBD2	TRBV5-4	CASGRGGGTDTQYF
TRBJ1-4	-	-	TRBV3-1/TRBV3-2	CASSQEEGEKLFF
TRBJ1-6	-	-	TRBV30	CACSLAGIYNSPLHF
TRBJ1-2	-	-	TRBV5-1	CASSSKNGGSLGGYTF
TRBJ2-3	once	-	TRBV7-2	CASSRQSTDTQYF
TRBJ1-6	-	-	TRBV5-4	CATQGRSYNSPLHF
TRBJ2-5	-	TRBD2	TRBV7-9	CASSLEAGGLETQYF
TRBJ2-1	once	-	TRBV6-5	CASSYSQTGRQFF
TRBJ1-3	-	TRBD1	TRBV28	CASSFSGGRQGSSGNTIYF
TRBJ1-2	-	-	TRBV11-2	CASRAYGQTDYGYTF
TRBJ2-7	-	-	TRBV28	CASTLGGAGISEQYF
TRBJ2-3	few	-	TRBV11-2	CASSYLARVSSTDTQYF
TRBJ2-1	-	-	TRBV18	CASSPLGGGYYNEQFF
TRBJ1-6	-	-	TRBV5-1	CASSPGWGKNNSPLHF
TRBJ2-4	-	-	TRBV6-5	CASSYRLGSLQYF
TRBJ2-6	-	-	TRBV19	CASSASGTAGANVLTF
TRBJ1-6	-	TRBD1	TRBV4-3	CASSQTGGSPLHF
TRBJ1-1	once	-	TRBV4-2	CASSQDFPPGLRGAAFF
TRBJ2-7	-	-	TRBV5-1	CASSSEGVSYEQYF
TRBJ1-6	-	TRBD1	TRBV19	CASSTLDGQVNSPLHF
TRBJ1-3	-	-	TRBV7-2	CASSQDPGSSGNTIYF
TRBJ2-7	many	-	TRBV6-5	CASKKTAAYEQYF
TRBJ1-6	-	-	TRBV3-1/TRBV3-2	CASTRVGLNSPLHF
TRBJ1-4	once	TRBD1	TRBV30	CAWRPPGQGSEKLFF
TRBJ1-3	once	-	TRBV11-3	CASSSAGNTIYF
TRBJ1-3	once	-	TRBV7-2	CASSPDAGVRGNTIYF
TRBJ1-1	-	TRBD1	TRBV6-5	CASSYGYRGLNTEAFF
TRBJ1-4	-	-	TRBV5-4	CATKTGPATNEKLFF
TRBJ2-5	-	-	TRBV7-8	CASSLIQETQYF
TRBJ1-2	-	-	TRBV18	CASSPRTEAANYGYTF
TRBJ1-2	-	-	TRBV5-5	CASSALVNYGYTF
TRBJ1-6	-	-	TRBV30	CAWSLSGAGNSPLHF
TRBJ2-1	-	TRBD1	TRBV7-6	CASSSRGGSSYNEQFF
TRBJ1-1	-	-	TRBV7-2	CASSPFGQGTEAFF
TRBJ1-1	-	TRBD1	TRBV7-2	CASSFGQGGRSEAFF
TRBJ1-1	-	-	TRBV19	CASSGGRSNTEAFF
TRBJ1-2	-	-	TRBV6-5	CASSIRQEDYGYTF
TRBJ1-3	-	-	TRBV18	CASSPIGTADSGNTIYF
TRBJ1-6	-	TRBD1	TRBV6-5	CASSYMDRGGSPLHF
TRBJ2-7	-	-	TRBV2	CASSPSWTIYEQYF
TRBJ1-1	-	TRBD1	TRBV7-3	CASSTILGGRTEAFF
TRBJ2-5	-	TRBD1	TRBV24-1	CATSDTGTGVETQYF
TRBJ1-2	-	-	TRBV18	CASSPDRSYGYTF
TRBJ1-1	-	-	TRBV28	CASRTPPGGTEAFF
TRBJ1-2	-	-	TRBV7-3	CASSLNGGYGYTF
TRBJ1-2	-	-	TRBV19	CASSIQDPRNYGYTF
TRBJ2-7	-	-	TRBV7-9	CASSLGEPGYEQYF
TRBJ2-5	-	-	TRBV6-5	CASNVLETQYF